The 5 T cell receptor beta chains reported below all come from one sample, sequenced in a study of CD8 T cells in ankylosing spondylitis. General observations from the study: A TCR beta motif made of eight highly homologous variants seemed typical of ankylosing spondylitis blood.

Their cognate antigens are unknown. TCRdb reprocessed the 5' RACE reads via MiXCR and lists one record per CDR3 protein. The repertoire includes about 130,000 distinct CDR3 sequences, under 20% of them detected once, and approximately 33% sits in the top ten. The sample was blood, either unsorted or a sorted T cell fraction (not recorded which). These receptors were collected from a male donor with ankylosing spondylitis.

This sequence joins TRBV7-6 and TRBJ1-4; 9 bases agree with TRBD1. Germline lookup yields CDR1 SGHVS and CDR2 FNYEAQ. This CDR3 is built from 19 residues. The V and J ends lost 4 bases and 3 bases, in that order; junction bases with no gene match: 15. CDR3 sequence (DNA): TGTGCCAGCAGCTATGTTGCTACCGGGACAGGGAGTTCTAATGAAAAACTGTTTTTT. Residues: CASSYVATGTGSSNEKLFF.

The V and J genes are TRBV7-2 and TRBJ2-5, with D tentatively TRBD2 (5 bases). Germline V gene sequence: CDR1 SGHTA, CDR2 FQGNSA. Between the trimmed V and J ends, which lost 4 bases and 2 bases, there was a span of 8 bases. CDR3 length equals 13 residues. In nucleotides, the CDR3 is TGTGCCAGCAGCTGGAGGTTACAAGAGACCCAGTACTTC. It encodes CASSWRLQETQYF.

The gene calls are TRBV12-3 or TRBV12-4 and TRBJ2-1; no firm D call. This CDR3 has 13 amino acids. Trimming shortened V by 3 bases and J by 2 bases, and 5 bases separated the two germline ends. CDR3 DNA: TGTGCCAGCAGTTTGCAGACCTACAATGAGCAGTTCTTC. Translated, it gives CASSLQTYNEQFF.

This clonotype was counted only a few times. The CDR3 sequence: CASRSRDVHSYEQYF. The CDR3 DNA is TGTGCCAGCAGAAGCCGGGACGTTCATTCCTACGAGCAGTACTTC. The chain couples TRBV28 to TRBJ2-7; D possibly matches TRBD1 or TRBD2 (5 bases each). Germline V gene data show CDR1 as MDHEN and CDR2 as SYDVKM. CDR3 length: 15 amino acids. V lost 6 bases, J lost 1 base, and 16 bases lay in between. The whole variable domain, filled in from reference TRBV28 and TRBJ2-7, reads DVKVTQSSRYLVKRTGEKVFLECVQDMDHENMFWYRQDPGLGLRLIYFSYDVKMKEKGDIPEGYSVSREKKERFSLILESASTNQTSMYLCASRSRDVHSYEQYFGPGTRLTVT.

This clonotype was seen only a few times. The CDR3 spells CASSREDQEKLFF. The CDR3 nucleotides are TGTGCCAGCAGCCGGGAGGACCAAGAAAAACTGTTTTTT. The genes are TRBV13 and TRBJ1-4; D uncertain. Trimming removed 5 bases from V and 8 bases from J, with 12 bases in between. Germline CDR1 is PRHDT and CDR2 is FYEKMQ (reference sequence). The CDR3 runs 13 residues.